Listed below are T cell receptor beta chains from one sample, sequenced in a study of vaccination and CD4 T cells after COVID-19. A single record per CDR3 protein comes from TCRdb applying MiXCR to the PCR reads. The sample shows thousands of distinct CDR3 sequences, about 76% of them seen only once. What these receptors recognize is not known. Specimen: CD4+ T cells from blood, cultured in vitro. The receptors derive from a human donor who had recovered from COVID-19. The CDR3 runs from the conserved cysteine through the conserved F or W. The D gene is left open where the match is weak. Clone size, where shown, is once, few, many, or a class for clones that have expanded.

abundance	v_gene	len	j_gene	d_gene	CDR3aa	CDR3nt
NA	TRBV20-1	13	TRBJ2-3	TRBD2	CSVPSGVTDTQYF	TGCAGTGTACCCAGCGGGGTAACAGATACGCAGTATTTT
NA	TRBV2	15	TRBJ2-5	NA	CASSDAVLDQETQYF	TGTGCCAGCAGTGACGCGGTTCTAGATCAAGAGACCCAGTACTTC
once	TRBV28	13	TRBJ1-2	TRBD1	CASSPGQGGGYTF	TGTGCCAGCAGTCCAGGACAGGGGGGTGGCTACACCTTC
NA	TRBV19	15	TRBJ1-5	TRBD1	CASRRDRVSNQPQHF	TGTGCCAGTAGAAGGGACAGGGTAAGCAATCAGCCCCAGCATTTT
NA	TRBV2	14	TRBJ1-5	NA	CASSEAGGNQPQHF	TGTGCCAGCAGTGAAGCTGGAGGGAATCAGCCCCAGCATTTT
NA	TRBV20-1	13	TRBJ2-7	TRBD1	CSARQGAAYEQYF	TGCAGTGCTAGACAGGGGGCGGCCTACGAGCAGTACTTC
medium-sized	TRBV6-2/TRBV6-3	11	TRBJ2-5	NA	CASSQWETQYF	TGTGCCAGCAGCCAGTGGGAGACCCAGTACTTC
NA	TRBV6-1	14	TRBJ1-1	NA	CASTGRGPNTEAFF	TGTGCCAGCACCGGAAGAGGACCTAACACTGAAGCTTTCTTT
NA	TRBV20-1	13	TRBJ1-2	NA	CSATHERNYGYTF	TGCAGTGCTACCCACGAGCGTAACTATGGCTACACCTTC
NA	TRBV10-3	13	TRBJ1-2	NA	CAISERDILGYTF	TGTGCCATCAGTGAGAGGGACATCCTGGGCTACACCTTC
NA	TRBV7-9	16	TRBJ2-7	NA	CASSKYSATTVYEQYF	TGTGCCAGCAGCAAATATAGCGCGACCACAGTCTACGAGCAGTACTTC
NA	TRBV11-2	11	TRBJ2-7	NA	CASSPAYEQYF	TGTGCCAGCAGCCCAGCCTACGAGCAGTACTTC
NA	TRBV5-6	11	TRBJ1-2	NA	CASSPGAGYTF	TGTGCCAGCAGCCCGGGGGCTGGCTACACCTTC
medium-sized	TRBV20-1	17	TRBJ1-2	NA	CSARLGISRGKSYGYTF	TGCAGTGCTCGACTGGGGATATCGAGGGGAAAGAGCTATGGCTACACCTTC